This TCR beta chain was recorded in a study of blood T cell repertoires in COVID-19. Study in general: The United States, Italy and Spain supplied acute and convalescent COVID-19 samples. The cDNA or gDNA used as material had been derived from T cells, B-cell-depleted T cells, or PBMCs.

As originally analysed: How many nucleated cells were present was estimated from reference gene primer amplification. Assay: immunoSEQ multiplex PCR; the TCRdb copy retains only in-frame clones and omits some. V, J and clone size are those of that table, while D and trimming were read from the DNA. The sample has hundreds of thousands of clones, just under 90% seen once; the top ten hold around 10%. Followed longitudinally, the Seattle patients had been enrolled during active infection. This CDR3 comprises 11 residues. This chain joins TRBV21-1 and TRBJ2-7; TRBD1, the table's D call, was not compared with the DNA. TRBV21-1 is a pseudogene. What was sequenced was peripheral blood. The origin of this receptor is a woman aged 25 to 39 with COVID-19, enrolled during active disease. The chain's CDR3 is CASREHYEQYF. CDR3 coding DNA: TGTGCCAGCAGAGAACACTACGAGCAGTACTTC.